A single sample is the source of the 30 T cell receptor beta chains below, sequenced in a study of brain T cells in children with intractable seizures. Generated by immunoSEQ multiplex PCR, the TCRdb table keeps only in-frame clones and is missing some. The sample records about 20,000 clones, roughly 92% being singletons. Sequencing used peripheral blood, obtained at surgery. The receptors here all came from a boy younger than 18 with focal cortical dysplasia and intractable seizures.

V and J are TRBV2 and TRBJ1-1; D might be TRBD1 (6 bases). Trimming shortened V by 7 bases and J by 10 bases, and 13 bases separated the two germline ends. Germline CDR1 is SNHLY and CDR2 is FYNNEI. This CDR3 has 11 amino acids. Written as DNA, the CDR3 is TGTGCCAGCAACGGGGGCCCGGGAGCTTTCTTT. Translation: CASNGGPGAFF.

The chain employs TRBV29-1 and TRBJ2-1; D is possibly TRBD1 (6 bases). The ends were cut back, 7 bases at V and 5 bases at J, with 9 bases in the middle. The CDR3 has 11 amino acids. Germline V CDR1 and CDR2: SQVTM, ANQGSEA. Here the CDR3 DNA reads TGCAGCGGCAACAGGGACAATGAGCAGTTCTTC. This translates into CSGNRDNEQFF.

The chain has TRBV5-1 and TRBJ2-5; the match to TRBD2 covers 9 bases. The V gene's germline CDR1 is SGHRS and CDR2 YFSETQ. The CDR3 loop spans 16 amino acids. V lost 4 bases, J lost 1 base, and 8 bases stayed unmatched. CDR3 amino acids: CASSRDQRGVQETQYF. The CDR3 DNA is TGCGCCAGCAGCCGAGACCAGCGGGGGGTCCAAGAGACCCAGTACTTC.

The chain carries TRBV25-1 and TRBJ1-1; D is unresolved. This CDR3 contains 16 residues. V was clipped by 2 bases and J by 6 bases, with 19 bases between them. The germline V gene encodes CDR1 MGHDK and CDR2 SYGVNS. This CDR3 reads CASSESTDPRRAEAFF. CDR3 bases: TGTGCCAGCAGTGAAAGTACCGACCCCCGTCGCGCTGAAGCTTTCTTT.

This rearrangement joins TRBV5-1 to TRBJ2-1, with TRBD2 identical over 9 bases. Germline V gene sequence: CDR1 SGHRS, CDR2 YFSETQ. The CDR3 is made up of 16 amino acids. The ends lost 4 bases at V and 0 bases at J; junction bases unmatched: 5. The chain's CDR3 is CASSITREGSYNEQFF. DNA of the CDR3: TGCGCCAGCAGCATAACGCGGGAGGGCTCCTACAATGAGCAGTTCTTC.

The chain links TRBV5-5 to TRBJ1-1, with D uncertain. V lost 1 base, J lost 2 bases, and 9 bases lay in between. Per the germline V gene, CDR1 is SGHKS and CDR2 is YYEKEE (reference sequence). This CDR3 has 14 residues. CDR3 residues: CASSLRVINTEAFF. The DNA for the CDR3 is TGTGCCAGCAGCTTGAGGGTGATTAACACTGAAGCTTTCTTT.

V usage is TRBV7-9 and J usage is TRBJ2-1, with TRBD2 as a possible D gene (5 bases). The CDR3 sequence is 17 residues long. Trimming stripped 4 bases from V and 5 bases from J, with 21 bases between. Germline CDR1 reads SEHNR; CDR2 reads FQNEAQ (reference sequence). The CDR3 protein is CASSSAARGMYDNEQFF. The DNA of the CDR3 is TGTGCCAGCAGCTCCGCAGCCCGGGGAATGTACGACAATGAGCAGTTCTTC.

This rearrangement joins TRBV19 to TRBJ2-2; D is undetermined. Germline loops: CDR1 LNHDA, CDR2 SQIVND (reference sequence). The CDR3 sequence is 16 residues long. V lost 0 bases and J lost 0, with 8 bases in between. CDR3 amino acids: CASSIDLMPNTGELFF. CDR3 nucleotides: TGTGCCAGTAGTATAGATCTCATGCCGAACACCGGGGAGCTGTTTTTT.

The chain uses TRBV19 and TRBJ2-1; 9 nucleotides align to TRBD2. V lost 2 bases and J lost 0; bases outside the gene matches: 2. From germline, CDR1 is LNHDA and CDR2 SQIVND (reference sequence). The CDR3 totals 16 residues. In DNA form, the CDR3 reads TGTGCCAGTAGTATACAGGGACTAGCCTCCTACAATGAGCAGTTCTTC. It codes for CASSIQGLASYNEQFF.

The chain employs TRBV28 and TRBJ2-3, with D possibly TRBD2 on 6 matching bases. This CDR3 contains 14 residues. The V end was cut by 10 bases, the J end by 3 bases, with 17 bases between. CDR1 and CDR2 from the germline V gene are MDHEN and SYDVKM. Here the CDR3 reads CAIALGGRTDTQYF. CDR3 sequence (DNA): TGTGCCATTGCACTTGGAGGGCGAACAGATACGCAGTATTTT. Based on the CDR3 plus reference TRBV28 and TRBJ2-3, the full variable domain is DVKVTQSSRYLVKRTGEKVFLECVQDMDHENMFWYRQDPGLGLRLIYFSYDVKMKEKGDIPEGYSVSREKKERFSLILESASTNQTSMYLCAIALGGRTDTQYFGPGTRLTVL.

The genes are TRBV6-5 and TRBJ2-3, with 11 bases aligning to TRBD2. This CDR3 spans 14 amino acids. Germline loops: CDR1 MNHEY, CDR2 SVGAGI. Trimming removed 10 bases from V and 4 bases from J; junction bases left unmatched: 7. The CDR3: CATAGTSGPDTQYF. CDR3 DNA: TGTGCCACCGCCGGGACTAGCGGCCCAGATACGCAGTATTTT.

This clone was found a few times. This chain uses TRBV12-5 with TRBJ1-5; the match to TRBD1 covers 10 bases. The CDR3 runs to 16 residues. Trimming took 5 bases from V and 6 from J; bases not matched to a gene: 10. Germline V lookup: CDR1 LGHNT, CDR2 FRNRAP. CDR3 nucleotides: TGTGCTAGTGGTACATCTGACAGGGGGCACGGTCAGCCCCAGCATTTT. It translates to CASGTSDRGHGQPQHF.

The chain employs TRBV4-1 and TRBJ2-7; TRBD2 aligns across 12 bases. The trim removed 4 bases at V and 3 bases at J, leaving 7 bases unmatched. The CDR3 consists of 16 residues. CDR1 and CDR2 from the germline V gene are MGHRA and YSYEKL. The CDR3 loop is CASSRMLAGGIYEQYV. The CDR3 bases are TGCGCCAGCAGCCGAATGCTAGCGGGAGGGATCTACGAGCAGTACGTC.

The chain recombines TRBV19 with TRBJ1-1; D gene unclear. There are 16 residues in the CDR3. V was shortened by 5 bases and J by 2 bases, with 18 bases between the two germline ends. Germline assignment: CDR1 LNHDA and CDR2 SQIVND (reference sequence). CDR3 sequence (DNA): TGTGCCAGTAGTTCAAACGGGAAGGAGGGAAACACTGAAGCTTTCTTT. Protein: CASSSNGKEGNTEAFF.

The chain uses TRBV29-1 and TRBJ2-5; TRBD1 is a possible D gene (5 bases). The CDR3 runs to 12 residues. Trimming removed 3 bases at V and 4 bases at J, with 9 bases between. Looked up from germline, CDR1 is SQVTM and CDR2 is ANQGSEA. Here the CDR3 DNA reads TGCAGCGTTGATCAGGGTGTAGAGACCCAGTACTTC. Amino acid sequence: CSVDQGVETQYF. The full variable domain, in which reference TRBV29-1 and TRBJ2-5 provide the parts outside the CDR3, is SAVISQKPSRDICQRGTSLTIQCQVDSQVTMMFWYRQQPGQSLTLIATANQGSEATYESGFVIDKFPISRPNLTFSTLTVSNMSPEDSSIYLCSVDQGVETQYFGPGTRLLVL.

This clone was recorded once. The chain is built from TRBV6-6 and TRBJ2-7; TRBD2 might be the D (7 bases). Trimming took off 2 bases at V and 9 bases at J, with 20 bases between the two ends. Germline CDR1 and CDR2: MNHNY and SVGAGI (reference sequence). CDR3 length: 15 amino acids. In nucleotides, the CDR3 is TGTGCCAGCAGTTACGTAACGGGGGGCGCCGCGACGCAGTACTTC. This encodes CASSYVTGGAATQYF.

V and J are TRBV2 and TRBJ1-5; TRBD1 matches at 9 bases. V lost 6 bases to trimming and J lost 7 bases; unmatched junction nucleotides: 7. CDR3 length equals 14 residues. CDR1 and CDR2 from the germline V gene are SNHLY and FYNNEI. CDR3 residues: CASRTTGGEQPQHF. For the CDR3, the DNA is TGTGCCAGCAGGACAACAGGGGGCGAGCAGCCCCAGCATTTT. Filled out from reference TRBV2 and TRBJ1-5, the complete variable domain reads EPEVTQTPSHQVTQMGQEVILRCVPISNHLYFYWYRQILGQKVEFLVSFYNNEISEKSEIFDDQFSVERPDGSNFTLKIRSTKLEDSAMYFCASRTTGGEQPQHFGDGTRLSIL.

CDR3 nucleotides: TGTGCCAGCAGCCATGCAAGGGAAGCTTTCTTT. Its protein is CASSHAREAFF. The V call is TRBV3-1 (or the pseudogene TRBV3-2), the J call TRBJ1-1; D remains ambiguous. Germline lookup yields CDR1 LGHDT and CDR2 YNNKEL (reference sequence). Trimming removed 3 bases from V and 8 bases from J, with 7 bases in between. CDR3 length equals 11 residues.

The chain is built from TRBV7-6 and TRBJ2-3; tentatively, D is TRBD1 (5 bases). This CDR3 spans 15 amino acids. V lost 5 bases to trimming and J lost 2 bases, with 14 bases between them. Germline V gene data show CDR1 as SGHVS and CDR2 as FNYEAQ. CDR3 loop: CASSPRRQNTDTQYF. The CDR3 nucleotides read TGTGCCAGCAGCCCGAGGAGACAGAACACAGATACGCAGTATTTT.

The chain recombines TRBV18 with TRBJ2-3; 9 positions agree with TRBD2. Trimming removed 3 bases from V and 6 bases from J; junction bases left unmatched: 7. CDR1 is KGHSH and CDR2 is LQKENI in the germline V gene. The CDR3 length is 15 residues. The CDR3 is CASSPVLAGVDTQYF. The CDR3 nucleotides read TGTGCCAGCTCACCCGTTTTAGCGGGGGTGGATACGCAGTATTTT.

The rearrangement links TRBV7-9 to TRBJ2-7; D unresolved. CDR3 size: 12 residues. Germline-derived CDR1 and CDR2 are SEHNR and FQNEAQ (reference sequence). V lost 5 bases and J 3 bases, leaving 8 bases between the germline ends. Written as DNA, the CDR3 is TGTGCCAGCAGCACGAGGAGCTACGAGCAGTACTTC. Translated, it gives CASSTRSYEQYF. Using reference TRBV7-9 and TRBJ2-7 for the parts outside the CDR3, the full variable domain is DTGVSQNPRHKITKRGQNVTFRCDPISEHNRLYWYRQTLGQGPEFLTYFQNEAQLEKSRLLSDRFSAERPKGSFSTLEIQRTEQGDSAMYLCASSTRSYEQYFGPGTRLTVT.

This chain connects TRBV5-1 to TRBJ1-1; the match to TRBD1 covers 8 bases. The CDR3 runs 14 residues. V gave up 3 bases and J gave up 4 bases; unmatched junction bases: 5. Germline CDR1 is SGHRS and CDR2 is YFSETQ. For the CDR3, the DNA is TGCGCCAGCAGCTCCGGACAGGGACGCACTGAAGCTTTCTTT. This sequence encodes CASSSGQGRTEAFF. Combining the CDR3 with reference TRBV5-1 and TRBJ1-1 gives the whole variable domain KAGVTQTPRYLIKTRGQQVTLSCSPISGHRSVSWYQQTPGQGLQFLFEYFSETQRNKGNFPGRFSGRQFSNSRSEMNVSTLELGDSALYLCASSSGQGRTEAFFGQGTRLTVV.

The chain is built from TRBV27 and TRBJ1-3; D remains unclear. Per the germline V gene, CDR1 is MNHEY and CDR2 is SMNVEV (reference sequence). V gave up 2 bases and J gave up 0 bases, with 11 bases separating them. The CDR3 sequence is 16 residues long. CDR3 residues: CASSLMGPLSGNTIYF. The CDR3 DNA reads as TGTGCCAGCAGTTTAATGGGTCCTCTCTCTGGAAACACCATATATTTT.

The chain carries TRBV10-1 and TRBJ2-3; a possible D gene is TRBD2 (7 bases). The CDR3 is made up of 15 amino acids. The germline CDR1 and CDR2 sequences are WNHNN and SYGVQD (reference sequence). V gave up 0 bases and J gave up 4 bases, with 11 bases separating them. The CDR3 region has the DNA TGCGCCAGCAGTGAGTCGGGGGCGGGGGCAGATACGCAGTATTTT. Amino acids: CASSESGAGADTQYF.

J is TRBJ2-2 and V is TRBV2; no clear D. V lost 8 bases and J 7 bases, leaving 11 bases between the germline ends. The CDR3 spans 12 residues. The germline V gene has CDR1 SNHLY and CDR2 FYNNEI. In nucleotides, the CDR3 is TGTGCCAGCCGCTACAGCATCGGGGAGCTGTTTTTT. Amino acid sequence: CASRYSIGELFF.

The gene calls are TRBV6-4 and TRBJ2-3; 7 bases are a match to TRBD1. Germline V lookup: CDR1 MRHNA, CDR2 SNTAGT. V shed 2 bases, J shed 1 base, and the junction held 6 bases outside the gene matches. The CDR3 runs to 16 residues. The CDR3 DNA sequence: TGTGCCAGCAGTGACGGCAATACAGGGGGCACAGATACGCAGTATTTT. It yields the protein CASSDGNTGGTDTQYF.

The CDR3 is CASSQGLATNTQYF. In DNA, the CDR3 is TGCGCCAGCAGCCAAGGACTAGCCACGAATACGCAGTATTTT. This sequence joins TRBV5-1 and TRBJ2-3, with 8 bases that match TRBD2. CDR1 is SGHRS, CDR2 YFSETQ, per germline. The CDR3 contains 14 residues. Unmatched junction bases numbered 8, after V lost 4 bases and J lost 7 bases. The full variable domain, with the rest looked up from reference TRBV5-1 and TRBJ2-3, is KAGVTQTPRYLIKTRGQQVTLSCSPISGHRSVSWYQQTPGQGLQFLFEYFSETQRNKGNFPGRFSGRQFSNSRSEMNVSTLELGDSALYLCASSQGLATNTQYFGPGTRLTVL.

The chain has TRBV6-4 and TRBJ2-7; 9 bases are a match to TRBD1. The J segment lost 0 bases and the V segment lost 7 bases, leaving 13 bases of the junction unmatched. The CDR3 has 17 amino acids. CDR1 is MRHNA, CDR2 SNTAGT, per germline. CDR3 protein: CASKGNGTGRSSYEQYF. CDR3 nucleotide sequence: TGTGCCAGCAAGGGAAATGGGACAGGGAGGAGCTCCTACGAGCAGTACTTC.

The chain has TRBV5-8 and TRBJ2-1, with D unclear. V lost 6 bases to trimming and J lost 1 base, with 14 bases between them. This CDR3 is 15 amino acids long. Germline V lookup: CDR1 SGHTS, CDR2 YDEGEE. CDR3 nucleotide sequence: TGTGCCAGCACCCAAAGGCTGGTATCCTACAATGAGCAGTTCTTC. The encoded protein is CASTQRLVSYNEQFF.

The genes are TRBV6-1 and TRBJ1-2; D is uncertain. The V gene lost 2 bases and the J gene lost 4 bases, with 11 bases spanning the gap. From germline, CDR1 is MNHNS and CDR2 SASEGT. The CDR3 is 14 residues long. CDR3: CASSEQSLGYGYTF. CDR3 coding DNA: TGTGCCAGCAGTGAACAGTCCTTGGGCTATGGCTACACCTTC.